The 21 T cell receptor beta chains given below trace back to one sample, sequenced in a study of siplizumab effects on memory and regulatory T cells. Clones were read by immunoSEQ multiplex PCR, and TCRdb kept only the in-frame ones, dropping some. This repertoire shows over 70,000 clones, around 93% found once; its top ten account for about 18%. Specimen: CD8+ T cells sorted from blood. These TCRs come from a human donor in good health.

The chain combines TRBV13 with TRBJ2-3, with TRBD2 matching 8 bases. With V trimmed by 3 bases and J by 5 bases, 4 bases remained unmatched. From germline, CDR1 is PRHDT and CDR2 FYEKMQ (reference sequence). This CDR3 is built from 14 residues. The CDR3 sequence is CASSFVLAGDTQYF. Here the CDR3 DNA reads TGTGCCAGCAGCTTTGTCCTAGCGGGAGATACGCAGTATTTT.

This chain connects TRBV11-2 to TRBJ2-7; TRBD2 matches 11 bases. The V segment lost 2 bases and the J segment 1 base; nucleotides outside the gene matches: 1. Germline-derived CDR1 and CDR2 are SGHAT and FQNNGV. The CDR3 is made up of 15 amino acids. Here the CDR3 DNA reads TGTGCCAGCAGCTTACTAGCGGGAGGATCCTACGAGCAGTACTTC. Protein product: CASSLLAGGSYEQYF.

This clone was recorded only once. The J gene is TRBJ2-7, the V gene TRBV18; TRBD2 agrees at 9 bases. Germline V gives CDR1 KGHSH, CDR2 LQKENI. V gave up 2 bases and J gave up 0 bases; unmatched junction bases: 8. This CDR3 region has 17 residues. The CDR3 DNA is TGTGCCAGCTCACCAGTCTTACTAGCGGGCTACTCCTACGAGCAGTACTTC. This encodes CASSPVLLAGYSYEQYF.

The CDR3 DNA reads TGTGCCAGCTCACCAGGGACAGCCCTCTCCTACGAGCAGTACTTC. Its protein is CASSPGTALSYEQYF. This chain links TRBV18 with TRBJ2-7; 7 bases fit TRBD1. This CDR3 region has 15 residues. Trimming removed 2 bases from V and 0 bases from J; junction bases left unmatched: 4. In germline, CDR1 is KGHSH, CDR2 LQKENI. Full variable domain (missing parts from reference TRBV18 and TRBJ2-7): NAGVMQNPRHLVRRRGQEARLRCSPMKGHSHVYWYRQLPEEGLKFMVYLQKENIIDESGMPKERFSAEFPKEGPSILRIQQVVRGDSAAYFCASSPGTALSYEQYFGPGTRLTVT.

The rearrangement uses TRBV11-2 and TRBJ1-2; D is uncertain. V was clipped by 5 bases and J by 7 bases, with 14 bases between them. The CDR3 contains 13 residues. CDR1 is SGHAT, CDR2 FQNNGV, per germline. The CDR3 protein is CASSATWEAGYTF. For the CDR3, the DNA is TGTGCCAGCAGCGCGACTTGGGAGGCTGGCTACACCTTC.

The rearrangement joins TRBV6-6 to TRBJ1-2; possible D gene TRBD1, 5 bases. From germline, CDR1 is MNHNY and CDR2 SVGAGI (reference sequence). This CDR3 region has 15 residues. The V and J ends lost 2 bases and 8 bases respectively, with 18 bases between them. CDR3 DNA sequence: TGTGCCAGCAGTTACGACAGAACAACCCAGGGAGGCTACACCTTC. This encodes CASSYDRTTQGGYTF.

The chain recombines TRBV19 with TRBJ2-7; TRBD1 matches at 7 bases. Per germline, CDR1 LNHDA and CDR2 SQIVND (reference sequence). This CDR3 region has 14 residues. J lost 5 bases, V lost 1 base, and 5 bases had no gene match. CDR3 in amino acids: CASSIAPTGNEQYF. As DNA, the CDR3 is TGTGCCAGTAGTATAGCCCCGACAGGGAACGAGCAGTACTTC.

The chain links TRBV27 to TRBJ2-5, with D hard to call. The germline V gene has CDR1 MNHEY and CDR2 SMNVEV (reference sequence). This CDR3 has 14 residues. Trimming left V 1 base short and J 4 bases short, with 10 bases between. The CDR3 nucleotides are TGTGCCAGCAGTTTATATTCCGGGTTAGAGACCCAGTACTTC. Amino acids: CASSLYSGLETQYF.

This rearrangement joins TRBV9 to TRBJ1-2; 8 bases map to TRBD1. The ends lost 3 bases at V and 6 bases at J; junction bases unmatched: 10. Germline V CDR1 and CDR2: SGDLS, YYNGEE. The CDR3 has 15 amino acids. CDR3 bases: TGTGCCAGCAGCGCAAGGACAGGGTTGAAGGATGGCTACACCTTC. Its protein product is CASSARTGLKDGYTF. Full variable domain (rest looked up from reference TRBV9 and TRBJ1-2): DSGVTQTPKHLITATGQRVTLRCSPRSGDLSVYWYQQSLDQGLQFLIQYYNGEERAKGNILERFSAQQFPDLHSELNLSSLELGDSALYFCASSARTGLKDGYTFGSGTRLTVV.

CDR3 sequence reads: CSVASGLTYEQYF. The CDR3 region has the DNA TGCAGCGTTGCTAGCGGGCTCACCTACGAGCAGTACTTC. V and J are TRBV29-1 and TRBJ2-7, with 8 bases aligning to TRBD2. CDR1 and CDR2 from the germline V gene are SQVTM and ANQGSEA. This CDR3 is 13 amino acids long. With V trimmed by 4 bases and J by 2 bases, 4 bases remained unmatched.

In its sample, this clone was seen a few times. V is TRBV7-9 and J is TRBJ2-7; the D is unclear. Between the trimmed V and J ends, which lost 5 bases and 4 bases, there was a span of 12 bases. The CDR3 is made up of 13 amino acids. Looked up from germline, CDR1 is SEHNR and CDR2 is FQNEAQ (reference sequence). CDR3 in amino acids: CASSPVLMYEQYF. The CDR3 region has the DNA TGTGCCAGCAGCCCCGTTCTCATGTACGAGCAGTACTTC.

The CDR3 here is CASSMGQGIDGYTF. In DNA, the CDR3 is TGTGCCAGTAGTATGGGGCAGGGGATTGATGGCTACACCTTC. The rearrangement joins TRBV19 to TRBJ1-2, with D maybe TRBD1 (6 bases). V dropped 3 bases and J dropped 6 bases, with 14 bases sitting between them. The CDR3 extends over 14 amino acids. Germline V gene data show CDR1 as LNHDA and CDR2 as SQIVND (reference sequence).

The chain has TRBV5-1 and TRBJ2-5; the D gene could be TRBD1 or TRBD2 (5 bases each). V was shortened by 5 bases and J by 2 bases, with 19 bases between the two germline ends. Germline CDR1 SGHRS, CDR2 YFSETQ. This CDR3 comprises 16 residues. The CDR3 protein is CASRLARGVPQETQYF. The CDR3 nucleotides are TGCGCCAGCAGACTGGCGAGGGGAGTCCCTCAAGAGACCCAGTACTTC.

The chain uses TRBV9 and TRBJ2-7, with a tentative D call TRBD2 (6 bases). Germline loops: CDR1 SGDLS, CDR2 YYNGEE. The ends were cut back, 6 bases at V and 4 bases at J, with 17 bases in the middle. This CDR3 spans 14 amino acids. The chain's CDR3 is CASTAGSGPYEQYF. The CDR3 DNA is TGTGCCAGCACCGCAGGTAGCGGACCTTACGAGCAGTACTTC.

This sequence joins TRBV5-6 and TRBJ1-1; no clear D. Germline V lookup: CDR1 SGHDT, CDR2 YYEEEE. Trimming removed 2 bases at V and 0 bases at J, with 2 bases between. The CDR3 spans 12 residues. CDR3 nucleotide sequence: TGTGCCAGCAGCTTTGTGAACACTGAAGCTTTCTTT. Protein product: CASSFVNTEAFF.

The chain carries TRBV13 and TRBJ1-2; 9 positions agree with TRBD1. This CDR3 spans 17 amino acids. CDR1 and CDR2 (germline): PRHDT, FYEKMQ (reference sequence). The V segment lost 2 bases and the J segment 2 bases; nucleotides outside the gene matches: 9. CDR3 nucleotide sequence: TGTGCCAGCAGCTTATCCGGACAGGGGCCCACAAACTATGGCTACACCTTC. It specifies CASSLSGQGPTNYGYTF.

The CDR3 loop reads CASSARQGMNTEAFF. CDR3 DNA: TGTGCCAGTAGTGCCCGACAGGGAATGAACACTGAAGCTTTCTTT. The chain combines TRBV19 with TRBJ1-1; TRBD1 matches at 7 bases. Germline CDR1 is LNHDA and CDR2 is SQIVND (reference sequence). This CDR3 has 15 amino acids. Trimming removed 5 bases from V and 0 bases from J; junction bases left unmatched: 6.

DNA of the CDR3: TGTGCCAGCAGCTTAATAGCGGGCACCGGGGAGCTGTTTTTT. It yields the protein CASSLIAGTGELFF. The rearrangement joins TRBV7-6 to TRBJ2-2, with TRBD2 identical over 7 bases. CDR3 size: 14 residues. Germline CDR1 and CDR2: SGHVS and FNYEAQ. V dropped 2 bases and J dropped 4; count of bases not matched to a gene: 1. Drawing the rest from reference TRBV7-6 and TRBJ2-2, the complete variable domain is GAGVSQSPRYKVTKRGQDVALRCDPISGHVSLYWYRQALGQGPEFLTYFNYEAQQDKSGLPNDRFSAERPEGSISTLTIQRTEQRDSAMYRCASSLIAGTGELFFGEGSRLTVL.

V is TRBV11-2 and J is TRBJ1-1; D not certain. Trimming took off 2 bases at V and 0 bases at J, with 7 bases between the two ends. The CDR3 length is 14 residues. Germline V CDR1 and CDR2: SGHAT, FQNNGV. For the CDR3, the DNA is TGTGCCAGCAGCTTAAGGGTAATGAACACTGAAGCTTTCTTT. Protein: CASSLRVMNTEAFF. The entire variable domain, with the rest obtained from reference TRBV11-2 and TRBJ1-1, is as follows: EAGVAQSPRYKIIEKRQSVAFWCNPISGHATLYWYQQILGQGPKLLIQFQNNGVVDDSQLPKDRFSAERLKGVDSTLKIQPAKLEDSAVYLCASSLRVMNTEAFFGQGTRLTVV.

The chain links TRBV9 to TRBJ1-1, with 8 bases identical to TRBD1. CDR3 size: 15 residues. Losses at the gene ends were 4 bases for V and 1 base for J; bases not matched to a gene: 6. Germline V gene data show CDR1 as SGDLS and CDR2 as YYNGEE. In DNA form, the CDR3 reads TGTGCCAGCAGCCCGCAACAGGGGGGGAACACTGAAGCTTTCTTT. This encodes CASSPQQGGNTEAFF.

CDR3 residues: CASSGLAYEQYF. The CDR3 DNA reads TGTGCCAGCAGTGGACTAGCCTACGAGCAGTACTTC. The genes are TRBV2 and TRBJ2-7; tentative D call: TRBD2 (6 bases). Germline values: CDR1 SNHLY, CDR2 FYNNEI. The CDR3 extends over 12 amino acids. The V gene lost 4 bases and the J gene lost 2 bases, with 6 bases spanning the gap. The full variable domain, rest sourced from reference TRBV2 and TRBJ2-7, is EPEVTQTPSHQVTQMGQEVILRCVPISNHLYFYWYRQILGQKVEFLVSFYNNEISEKSEIFDDQFSVERPDGSNFTLKIRSTKLEDSAMYFCASSGLAYEQYFGPGTRLTVT.